The 12 T cell receptor beta chains presented below share a single source sample, sequenced in a study. A single record per CDR3 protein comes from TCRdb applying MiXCR to the RT-PCR reads. The sample lists 650,000 to 800,000 distinct CDR3 sequences; 13% to 15% were seen once. The sequenced sample consisted of memory CD4+ T cells from blood. The receptors here all came from a female donor in good health, serving as a healthy control.

The V gene is TRBV6-2 or TRBV6-3, the J gene TRBJ1-1; D is uncertain. V lost 7 bases and J lost 3, with 15 bases in between. CDR1 and CDR2 from the germline V gene are MNHEY and SVGEGT. CDR3 length: 14 residues. The CDR3 protein is CASNSGIGYTEAFF. The CDR3 DNA sequence: TGTGCCAGCAACTCTGGGATAGGCTACACTGAAGCTTTCTTT.

This clonotype was seen more than once but under ten times. The chain combines TRBV29-1 with TRBJ1-1, with D perhaps TRBD1 (5 bases). Trimming removed 4 bases at V and 1 base at J, with 13 bases between. From germline, CDR1 is SQVTM and CDR2 ANQGSEA. The CDR3 extends over 14 amino acids. As DNA, the CDR3 is TGCAGCGTTGGAGGGGCAGCCGAGAACACTGAAGCTTTCTTT. It encodes CSVGGAAENTEAFF. The full variable domain, in which reference TRBV29-1 and TRBJ1-1 provide the parts outside the CDR3, is SAVISQKPSRDICQRGTSLTIQCQVDSQVTMMFWYRQQPGQSLTLIATANQGSEATYESGFVIDKFPISRPNLTFSTLTVSNMSPEDSSIYLCSVGGAAENTEAFFGQGTRLTVV.

In this sample, this clonotype turned up many times. This sequence joins TRBV15 and TRBJ2-7; D possibly corresponds to TRBD1 (6 bases). Deletions cut 3 bases from V and 0 bases from J, with 9 bases between. The CDR3 length is 14 residues. CDR1 is LNHNV, CDR2 YYDKDF, per germline (reference sequence). CDR3 sequence: CATSRDSDSYEQYF. The DNA for the CDR3 is TGTGCCACCAGCAGGGACAGCGACTCCTACGAGCAGTACTTC.

This clonotype was counted at least ten times. The J gene is TRBJ2-7, the V gene TRBV27, with D tentatively TRBD1 or TRBD2 (6 bases each). Germline V gene lookup returns CDR1 MNHEY and CDR2 SMNVEV (reference sequence). V was pared by 5 bases and J by 6 bases, with 17 bases between. This CDR3 contains 14 residues. The chain's CDR3 is CASSQTRGETEQYF. The CDR3 DNA reads TGTGCCAGCAGTCAGACTAGGGGGGAAACCGAGCAGTACTTC.

The table lists this clonotype with many counts. J is TRBJ2-1 and V is TRBV7-2; D gene unclear. CDR3 length equals 12 residues. The V gene lost 5 bases and the J gene lost 10 bases, with 12 bases spanning the gap. Germline V gives CDR1 SGHTA, CDR2 FQGNSA. The CDR3 here is CASSPTHGEQFF. As DNA, the CDR3 is TGTGCCAGCAGCCCAACCCATGGAGAGCAGTTCTTC.

In this sample, this clonotype turned up a few times. The germline gene is not matched at one end of the junction; a read error may be the cause. The CDR3 protein is CAWGTSGSISHEQYF. CDR3 nucleotides: TGTGCCTGGGGGACTAGCGGGAGTATCTCCCACGAGCAGTACTTC. This rearrangement joins TRBV30 to TRBJ2-7; 14 positions agree with TRBD2. Germline V gene lookup returns CDR1 GTSNPN and CDR2 SVGIG (reference sequence). The CDR3 covers 15 residues.

In this sample, this clonotype turned up a few times. The V call is TRBV5-5, the J call TRBJ2-1; weak D call: TRBD1 (6 bases). The CDR3 is made up of 16 amino acids. V was trimmed by 3 bases and J by 5 bases, leaving 18 bases between them. The germline V gene encodes CDR1 SGHKS and CDR2 YYEKEE (reference sequence). CDR3: CASSSLGRTGNNEQFF. CDR3 bases: TGTGCCAGCAGCTCACTTGGGCGAACAGGGAACAATGAGCAGTTCTTC.

This clonotype showed up many times. The rearrangement joins TRBV7-2 to TRBJ2-5; weak D call: TRBD2 (5 bases). The CDR3 has 11 amino acids. Trimming pared 3 bases from V and 11 bases from J, leaving 10 bases between. The V gene's germline CDR1 is SGHTA and CDR2 FQGNSA. In DNA form, the CDR3 reads TGTGCCAGCAGCTTCGGAGGCAGGCAGTACTTC. Its translation is CASSFGGRQYF. Full variable domain (missing parts from reference TRBV7-2 and TRBJ2-5): GAGVSQSPSNKVTEKGKDVELRCDPISGHTALYWYRQSLGQGLEFLIYFQGNSAPDKSGLPSDRFSAERTGGSVSTLTIQRTQQEDSAVYLCASSFGGRQYFGPGTRLLVL.

The rearrangement links TRBV14 to TRBJ2-1; D call uncertain. Trimming pared 0 bases from V and 7 bases from J, leaving 7 bases between. Germline V gene data show CDR1 as SGHDN and CDR2 as FVKESK. This CDR3 has 13 amino acids. The CDR3 DNA sequence: TGTGCCAGCAGCCAAGATGGAGTAAATGAGCAGTTCTTC. It is translated as CASSQDGVNEQFF.

The sample holds a few counts of this clonotype. The rearrangement links TRBV14 to TRBJ2-1; 9 nucleotides line up with TRBD2. There are 18 residues in the CDR3. Trimming removed 1 base from V and 0 bases from J; junction bases left unmatched: 7. Per germline, CDR1 SGHDN and CDR2 FVKESK. This chain's CDR3 is CASSQVQGSGSSYNEQFF. The CDR3 region has the DNA TGTGCCAGCAGCCAAGTTCAAGGTAGCGGGAGCTCCTACAATGAGCAGTTCTTC.

The table lists this clonotype with a few counts. The chain's CDR3 is CASSFPRGSGVSEQFF. The CDR3 DNA sequence: TGTGCCAGCAGTTTCCCTAGGGGGTCGGGAGTTTCTGAGCAGTTCTTC. The rearrangement joins TRBV6-5 to TRBJ2-1; D may correspond to TRBD1 or TRBD2 (6 bases each). Trimming cost V 4 bases and J 9 bases, with 22 bases left between them. This CDR3 has 16 residues. Germline V gene sequence: CDR1 MNHEY, CDR2 SVGAGI.

This clonotype has ten or more counts. The chain employs TRBV10-3 and TRBJ2-7; D is ambiguous. CDR1 ENHRY and CDR2 SYGVKD come from the germline V gene. This CDR3 is built from 12 residues. Trimming cost V 3 bases and J 3 bases, with 6 bases left between them. The CDR3 sequence: CAISERDYEQYF. Here the CDR3 DNA reads TGTGCCATCAGTGAACGAGACTACGAGCAGTACTTC.